These T cell receptor beta chains were read from a single sample in a study of cytomegalovirus exposure and HLA in healthy donors. TCRdb keeps only in-frame clones here, not all; method: immunoSEQ multiplex PCR. The table has around 130,000 clones, about 79% seen once. The specimen was PBMCs. The receptor set was obtained from a woman in her late teens or twenties in good health and CMV-seropositive. CDR3s include the opening cysteine and the closing phenylalanine or tryptophan. D genes are given only for firm matches.

v_call	j_call	d_call	cdr3_aa	cdr3_nt
TRBV6-5	TRBJ2-7	TRBD1	CATRQGTYEQYF	TGTGCCACCAGACAGGGAACCTACGAGCAGTACTTC
TRBV27	TRBJ1-2	TRBD1	CASSTAGTGSPYSYTF	TGTGCCAGCTCCACCGCCGGGACAGGGAGCCCCTATAGCTACACCTTC
TRBV27	TRBJ1-1	-	CASSARVGTEAFF	TGTGCCAGCAGCGCCAGGGTGGGAACTGAAGCTTTCTTT
TRBV6-5	TRBJ2-1	-	CASSTRDEQFF	TGTGCCAGCAGTACGAGGGATGAGCAGTTCTTC
TRBV19	TRBJ2-4	-	CASSIIQGTKNIQYF	TGTGCCAGTAGTATTATTCAGGGTACCAAAAACATTCAGTACTTC
TRBV5-4	TRBJ2-7	-	CASSPGRGEYEQYF	TGTGCCAGCAGCCCCGGCAGGGGCGAATACGAGCAGTACTTC
TRBV13	TRBJ2-3	TRBD2	CASSSGEGTQYF	TGTGCCAGCAGCTCGGGGGAGGGTACGCAGTATTTT
TRBV5-6	TRBJ2-7	-	CASSFGEDYEQYF	TGTGCCAGCAGCTTTGGGGAGGACTACGAGCAGTACTTC
TRBV5-1	TRBJ1-6	-	CASSLVAGVLNSPLHF	TGCGCCAGCAGCTTGGTAGCAGGGGTACTGAATTCACCCCTCCACTTT
TRBV19	TRBJ1-1	TRBD1	CASSIYTGGSTEAFF	TGTGCCAGTAGTATATACACAGGGGGCAGCACTGAAGCTTTCTTT
TRBV6-5	TRBJ1-3	TRBD1	CASSLGQGPGNTIYF	TGTGCCAGCAGTTTAGGACAGGGACCTGGAAACACCATATATTTT
TRBV19	TRBJ2-5	-	CASSIDPQRETQYF	TGTGCCAGTAGTATAGACCCCCAGCGAGAGACCCAGTACTTC
TRBV7-9	TRBJ2-2	-	CASSLGTGTANTGELFF	TGTGCCAGCAGCTTAGGTACGGGGACTGCGAACACCGGGGAGCTGTTTTTT
TRBV9	TRBJ1-3	-	CASSTSGSSGNTIYF	TGTGCCAGCAGCACATCAGGAAGCTCTGGAAACACCATATATTTT
TRBV9	TRBJ1-6	-	CASSVEGGGPLHF	TGTGCCAGCAGCGTAGAGGGCGGGGGACCCCTCCACTTT
TRBV19	TRBJ2-2	-	CASSPRDSRGTGELFF	TGTGCCAGTTCCCCGAGGGACTCGCGAGGCACCGGGGAGCTGTTTTTT
TRBV4-1	TRBJ1-1	-	CASSHSGYLNTEAFF	TGCGCCAGCAGCCATTCGGGATACCTGAATACTGAAGCTTTCTTT